This TCR beta chain derives from a study of blood T cell repertoires in COVID-19 (dated by TCRdb to about 2020). Some background on the complete study: Samples from collaborators originated in the United States, Italy and Spain and spanned both the acute and convalescent phases of COVID-19. Sample metadata almost always included a de-identified subject ID, COVID-19 status, age in years and sex. Subjects who had been exposed to COVID-19, were actively infected with it, or had recovered from it provided the deeply sampled blood TCRbeta repertoires that made up the dataset. Where available, HLA class I and class II types were obtained from metadata supplied by the sample provider rather than from assay-based typing. The repertoires were made available in a free public database intended to serve as a resource for research on the immune response to SARS-CoV-2. The material from the prospective study consisted of cDNA or gDNA derived from T cells, B-cell-depleted T cells, or PBMCs. The samples were drawn from two sources: the first 160 participants of the ongoing ImmuneRACE study, and 950 to 1,500 subjects contributed by 6 global collaborators.

As regards this clone: Its antigen has not been determined. No much larger clone is present one base from it, and per-base qualities are unavailable.

The collaborating institutions used their own protocols to collect whole blood in K2EDTA tubes. For TCRbeta analysis, collaborators shipped samples in one of three forms: frozen whole blood, isolated PBMCs, or DNA extracted from either of those sample types. Clipping removes 5 bases from V and 4 bases from J, with 5 as the unmatched junction base count. CDR1 and CDR2, per the germline V gene (reference sequence), are GTSNPN and SVGIG. From cysteine to phenylalanine, the CDR3 is 13 amino acids long. Just CDR3 DNA is preserved here, 39 bases in frame from base 1. TCRbeta CDR3 regions were amplified from genomic DNA by means of the immunoSEQ Assay, a bias-controlled multiplex PCR. In the paper's pipeline: Nucleated cell counts per sample were estimated from amplification of reference gene primers within the assay. To quantify the absolute abundance of each unique TCRbeta CDR3 rearrangement, sequence reads were collapsed and filtered. Productive Simpson clonality was computed per sample as the square root of Simpson's diversity index over productive rearrangements. TCRdb carries this immuneACCESS record with in-frame sequences only. Its versions omit some clonotypes, under half of them owing to an unresolved V gene in the studies checked, with the rest unexplained. The V and J calls and clone size were taken over from that table, and D and trimming were inferred from the DNA. The sample records about 160,000 clones, 70% to 80% of which are singletons. The top ten clones comprise approximately 8% of the sample.

Results the study describes overall, beyond this receptor: How much clinical and demographic metadata was included differed by source and by participant, and the metadata was provided uncurated.

The material sequenced was peripheral blood. The chain is encoded by TRBV30 joined to TRBJ2-1; a stretch of 7 junction bases matches TRBD1. This clonotype originated in a man in his 60s with acute or convalescent COVID-19. The DNA is as follows: TGTGCCTGGGCGACGGACAGGTACAATGAGCAGTTCTTC. It specifies CAWATDRYNEQFF.